The 32 T cell receptor beta chains given below trace back to one sample, sequenced in a study of CD8+ T cells in alopecia areata. Extracted RNA was reverse transcribed into cDNA, the sequencing template. Here immunoSEQ multiplex PCR was the method, and the copy in TCRdb shows in-frame clones only, minus some. The table includes hundreds of thousands of clones, 60% detected once. Treatment defined: oral pan-JAK inhibitor, 5-10 mg twice daily. The sample consisted of CD4+ T cells sorted from blood, taken around week 54, from a patient treated with tofacitinib. These receptor sequences come from a human donor with alopecia areata.

This clone was observed a few times. The J gene is TRBJ2-2, the V gene TRBV29-1; TRBD2 might be the D (6 bases). CDR1 and CDR2 (germline): SQVTM, ANQGSEA. Deletions cut 2 bases from V and 0 bases from J, with 13 bases between. CDR3 length: 16 residues. The CDR3 DNA follows: TGCAGCGTTGAAAGGTGGAGGGAAGCGAACACCGGGGAGCTGTTTTTT. Protein sequence: CSVERWREANTGELFF.

This clone occurred once. The chain joins TRBV30 to TRBJ1-6; perhaps TRBD1 as D (5 bases). The CDR3 is 14 residues long. V lost 2 bases, J lost 9 bases, and 14 bases lay in between. Germline V CDR1 and CDR2: GTSNPN, SVGIG (reference sequence). CDR3 protein: CAWSPGTAGSPLHF. The CDR3 nucleotides are TGTGCCTGGAGTCCCGGGACCGCTGGTTCACCCCTCCACTTT.

The chain recombines TRBV7-3 with TRBJ2-7, with D possibly matching TRBD1 (6 bases). V lost 0 bases and J lost 6, with 12 bases in between. This CDR3 spans 14 amino acids. Germline CDR1 and CDR2: SGHTA and FQGTGA. The CDR3 is CASSLTNGRGEQYF. CDR3 bases: TGTGCCAGCAGCTTAACTAACGGCAGGGGCGAGCAGTACTTC.

This chain links TRBV30 with TRBJ2-1; a weak D match, TRBD1 (5 bases). Germline CDR1 reads GTSNPN; CDR2 reads SVGIG (reference sequence). The CDR3 length is 12 residues. V shed 2 bases and J shed 8 bases, with 10 bases lying between them. This chain's CDR3 is CAWSPLGHEQFF. The CDR3 DNA reads TGTGCCTGGAGTCCCTTGGGGCATGAGCAGTTCTTC. Full variable domain (rest looked up from reference TRBV30 and TRBJ2-1): SQTIHQWPATLVQPVGSPLSLECTVEGTSNPNLYWYRQAAGRGLQLLFYSVGIGQISSEVPQNLSASRPQDRQFILSSKKLLLSDSGFYLCAWSPLGHEQFFGPGTRLTVL.

This chain uses TRBV4-3 with TRBJ2-1; no reliable D call. Trimming removed 1 base from V and 5 bases from J, with 9 bases in between. CDR3 length: 14 residues. Germline assignment: CDR1 LGHNA and CDR2 YSLEER. In DNA form, the CDR3 reads TGCGCCAGCAGCCAAGGGGCAGTTAACAATGAGCAGTTCTTC. Translated: CASSQGAVNNEQFF.

The chain uses TRBV20-1 and TRBJ1-1; D is uncertain. Germline V gene lookup returns CDR1 DFQATT and CDR2 SNEGSKA (reference sequence). Deletions cut 4 bases from V and 5 bases from J, with 8 bases between. CDR3 length equals 11 residues. CDR3 protein: CSAKGRTEAFF. The CDR3 nucleotides are TGCAGTGCTAAAGGAAGGACTGAAGCTTTCTTT.

The rearrangement uses TRBV19 and TRBJ2-5; weak D call: TRBD2 (5 bases). The CDR3 has 14 residues. In germline, CDR1 is LNHDA, CDR2 SQIVND (reference sequence). Trimming left V 8 bases short and J 5 bases short, with 18 bases between. The chain's CDR3 is CASSPGSLGETQYF. The CDR3 bases are TGTGCCAGTTCACCGGGATCATTGGGGGAGACCCAGTACTTC. Using reference TRBV19 and TRBJ2-5 for the parts outside the CDR3, the full variable domain is DGGITQSPKYLFRKEGQNVTLSCEQNLNHDAMYWYRQDPGQGLRLIYYSQIVNDFQKGDIAEGYSVSREKKESFPLTVTSAQKNPTAFYLCASSPGSLGETQYFGPGTRLLVL.

The table lists this clone with a few counts. The chain is built from TRBV30 and TRBJ1-1; unclear D gene. The CDR3 spans 14 residues. Trimming stripped 2 bases from V and 1 base from J, with 11 bases between. Germline V lookup: CDR1 GTSNPN, CDR2 SVGIG (reference sequence). CDR3 sequence reads: CAWSLTTPNTEAFF. CDR3 in DNA: TGTGCCTGGAGTCTCACGACACCGAACACTGAAGCTTTCTTT.

This clone was counted between two and nine times. The chain carries TRBV5-1 and TRBJ2-3; D unclear. This CDR3 comprises 14 residues. Per the germline V gene, CDR1 is SGHRS and CDR2 is YFSETQ. With 0 bases removed from V and 7 bases from J, the gap between germline ends came to 12 bases. CDR3 residues: CASSLEQTMNTQYF. In DNA form, the CDR3 reads TGCGCCAGCAGCTTGGAACAAACGATGAATACGCAGTATTTT. The full variable domain, with the rest looked up from reference TRBV5-1 and TRBJ2-3, is KAGVTQTPRYLIKTRGQQVTLSCSPISGHRSVSWYQQTPGQGLQFLFEYFSETQRNKGNFPGRFSGRQFSNSRSEMNVSTLELGDSALYLCASSLEQTMNTQYFGPGTRLTVL.

The chain has TRBV23-1 and TRBJ1-5; 9 nucleotides align to TRBD1. TRBV23-1 counts as an open reading frame of uncertain function. The CDR3 loop spans 15 amino acids. The J segment lost 5 bases and the V segment lost 6 bases, leaving 8 bases of the junction unmatched. CDR3 sequence (DNA): TGCGCCAGCAGCTTCCGACAGGGGGTCGATCAGCCCCAGCATTTT. It encodes CASSFRQGVDQPQHF.

This clone was recorded a few times. V and J are TRBV29-1 and TRBJ1-2, with 7 bases aligning to TRBD1. CDR1 and CDR2 from the germline V gene are SQVTM and ANQGSEA. The CDR3 runs 13 residues. J gave up 0 bases and V 7 bases, and 5 bases lay outside the gene matches. In nucleotides, the CDR3 is TGCAGCGCCGGACAGGCCACTAACTATGGCTACACCTTC. It specifies CSAGQATNYGYTF.

This clone was detected a few times. This CDR3 is CASSSAGSTDTQYF. The CDR3 DNA reads TGTGCCAGCAGCTCCGCAGGGTCCACAGATACGCAGTATTTT. This rearrangement joins TRBV7-9 to TRBJ2-3; weak D call: TRBD1 (5 bases). This CDR3 region has 14 residues. Trimming took 4 bases from V and 2 from J, leaving 10 bases between them. Germline loops: CDR1 SEHNR, CDR2 FQNEAQ (reference sequence).

This clone was counted a few times. The chain has TRBV2 and TRBJ1-5; 7 positions agree with TRBD1. Germline V CDR1 and CDR2: SNHLY, FYNNEI. V trimming: 6 bases; J trimming: 0 bases; junction bases outside the gene matches: 5. There are 15 residues in the CDR3. The CDR3 protein is CASRLRGNSNQPQHF. CDR3 DNA: TGTGCCAGCAGGCTCAGGGGGAATAGCAATCAGCCCCAGCATTTT.

This clone was seen a few times. This chain uses TRBV20-1 with TRBJ1-2; the D is unclear. The CDR3 contains 11 residues. Germline lookup yields CDR1 DFQATT and CDR2 SNEGSKA (reference sequence). The ends were cut back, 7 bases at V and 3 bases at J, with 9 bases in the middle. The CDR3 DNA is TGCAGTGTTCGCTCGGACTATGGCTACACCTTC. Translating gives CSVRSDYGYTF.

This clone was counted a few times. The J gene is TRBJ2-5, the V gene TRBV10-3; D gene uncertain. With 0 bases removed from V and 0 bases from J, the gap between germline ends came to 8 bases. This CDR3 spans 15 amino acids. CDR1 ENHRY and CDR2 SYGVKD come from the germline V gene. CDR3: CAISESLQHQETQYF. In nucleotides, the CDR3 is TGTGCCATCAGTGAGTCGTTACAGCACCAAGAGACCCAGTACTTC.

This clone was counted only a few times. The chain couples TRBV19 to TRBJ1-2; D is perhaps TRBD1 (6 bases). Trimming shortened V by 7 bases and J by 4 bases, and 13 bases separated the two germline ends. Germline lookup yields CDR1 LNHDA and CDR2 SQIVND (reference sequence). This CDR3 comprises 13 residues. The CDR3 DNA reads as TGTGCCAGTACCCCTCAGGGGACCTATGGCTACACCTTC. This translates into CASTPQGTYGYTF.

This clone has more than one count but fewer than ten. CDR3 residues: CASSAGNYYGYTF. CDR3 nucleotide sequence: TGTGCCAGCAGCGCGGGAAACTACTATGGCTACACCTTC. This rearrangement joins TRBV7-9 to TRBJ1-2; no reliable D call. There are 13 residues in the CDR3. The V end was cut by 5 bases, the J end by 3 bases, with 10 bases between. Germline V gene sequence: CDR1 SEHNR, CDR2 FQNEAQ (reference sequence).

This clone appeared a few times. This chain connects TRBV27 to TRBJ2-7; no firm D call. V was cut by 5 bases and J by 4 bases, with 12 bases left in between. This CDR3 is built from 13 residues. Per the germline V gene, CDR1 is MNHEY and CDR2 is SMNVEV (reference sequence). In nucleotides, the CDR3 is TGTGCCAGCAGTACGGCCCTCGGGTACGAGCAGTACTTC. Amino acids: CASSTALGYEQYF.

V and J are TRBV18 and TRBJ2-3; D remains unclear. Germline CDR1 is KGHSH and CDR2 is LQKENI. V shed 4 bases and J shed 2 bases, with 4 bases lying between them. The CDR3 is made up of 12 amino acids. The CDR3 coding sequence is TGTGCCAGCTCACTAAACACAGATACGCAGTATTTT. Protein: CASSLNTDTQYF.

This rearrangement joins TRBV29-1 to TRBJ2-7, with 9 positions matching TRBD2. Germline CDR1 reads SQVTM; CDR2 reads ANQGSEA. The V gene end was trimmed by 4 bases and the J gene end by 4 bases; junction bases not matched to a gene: 8. The CDR3 consists of 14 residues. In DNA, the CDR3 is TGCAGCGTTGTAGGCGGGGGGGCGTCATACGAGCAGTACTTC. Protein product: CSVVGGGASYEQYF.

The chain combines TRBV4-3 with TRBJ2-6, with TRBD1 matching 7 bases. J gave up 1 base and V 9 bases, and 6 bases lay outside the gene matches. This CDR3 contains 15 residues. The germline CDR1 and CDR2 sequences are LGHNA and YSLEER. The CDR3 DNA follows: TGCGCCAGTGGGACAGCCGTTTCTGGGGCCAACGTCCTGACTTTC. This sequence encodes CASGTAVSGANVLTF.

The chain is built from TRBV2 and TRBJ2-4, with 9 nucleotides matching TRBD1. The CDR3 has 14 amino acids. CDR1 is SNHLY and CDR2 is FYNNEI in the germline V gene. The V gene end was trimmed by 2 bases and the J gene end by 7 bases; junction bases not matched to a gene: 3. The CDR3 here is CASSEPGTGNIQYF. CDR3 in DNA: TGTGCCAGCAGTGAACCTGGGACAGGGAACATTCAGTACTTC.

This clone was counted a single time. The V gene is TRBV27, the J gene TRBJ1-1; 7 positions match TRBD1. The germline V gene encodes CDR1 MNHEY and CDR2 SMNVEV (reference sequence). This CDR3 is 14 amino acids long. Trimming removed 6 bases from V and 1 base from J; junction bases left unmatched: 5. The chain's CDR3 is CASRTGSANTEAFF. For the CDR3, the DNA is TGTGCCAGCAGGACAGGGTCGGCGAACACTGAAGCTTTCTTT.

The CDR3 DNA reads TGTGCCAGCGTACAACATAACACCGGGGAGCTGTTTTTT. Protein product: CASVQHNTGELFF. The chain uses TRBV19 and TRBJ2-2, with unresolved D. V lost 9 bases and J lost 2, with 10 bases in between. This CDR3 has 13 amino acids. Germline CDR1 LNHDA, CDR2 SQIVND (reference sequence). The variable domain in full, with the rest retrieved from reference TRBV19 and TRBJ2-2, is DGGITQSPKYLFRKEGQNVTLSCEQNLNHDAMYWYRQDPGQGLRLIYYSQIVNDFQKGDIAEGYSVSREKKESFPLTVTSAQKNPTAFYLCASVQHNTGELFFGEGSRLTVL.

In its sample, this clone was seen a few times. V usage is TRBV25-1 and J usage is TRBJ2-2; 10 bases align to TRBD1. The CDR3 length is 16 residues. V lost 4 bases, J lost 5 bases, and 7 bases stayed unmatched. Germline CDR1 and CDR2: MGHDK and SYGVNS. In nucleotides, the CDR3 is TGTGCCAGCAGTGCCCAGACAGGGGGCTGGACCGGGGAGCTGTTTTTT. Residues: CASSAQTGGWTGELFF.

The CDR3 region is CASSEGGDTQYF. As DNA, the CDR3 is TGTGCCAGCAGCGAAGGAGGGGATACGCAGTATTTT. The chain couples TRBV9 to TRBJ2-3, with D possibly being TRBD2 (6 bases). V shed 3 bases and J shed 6 bases, with 8 bases lying between them. The CDR3 has 12 amino acids. The germline gives CDR1 SGDLS, CDR2 YYNGEE.

The V gene is TRBV29-1, the J gene TRBJ2-7; D assignment may be TRBD1 or TRBD2 (5 bases each). The CDR3 is 12 amino acids. V lost 4 bases and J lost 2, with 9 bases in between. CDR1 and CDR2 from the germline V gene are SQVTM and ANQGSEA. CDR3 sequence: CSVVRGPYEQYF. As DNA, the CDR3 is TGCAGCGTTGTTCGGGGCCCCTACGAGCAGTACTTC.

This chain's CDR3 is CSVEDQQGGEQYF. In DNA, the CDR3 is TGCAGCGTTGAAGATCAACAAGGGGGGGAGCAGTACTTC. The V call is TRBV29-1, the J call TRBJ2-7; perhaps D is TRBD1 or TRBD2 (6 bases each). V lost 0 bases and J 7 bases, leaving 13 bases between the germline ends. The CDR3 has 13 amino acids. The germline gives CDR1 SQVTM, CDR2 ANQGSEA.

CDR3 in DNA: TGTGCCAGCAGCCAAAGTGGGGTGGGAAAACTGTTTTTT. It codes for CASSQSGVGKLFF. This rearrangement joins TRBV14 to TRBJ1-4; no firm D call. CDR1 is SGHDN, CDR2 FVKESK, per germline. Trimming left V 2 bases short and J 10 bases short, with 11 bases between. The CDR3 has 13 amino acids.

With regard to this clone: A read error may produce the germline difference seen at one junction end. The chain carries TRBV27 and TRBJ2-7, with D perhaps given as TRBD1 or TRBD2 (5 bases each). CDR1 is MNHEY, CDR2 SMNVEV, per germline (reference sequence). The CDR3 is 12 residues long. CDR3 in amino acids: CASSTQGEPVWF. DNA of the CDR3: TGTGCCAGCAGTACTCAGGGAGAGCCGGTATGGTTC.

V usage is TRBV30 and J usage is TRBJ1-2, with a tentative D call TRBD1 (5 bases). CDR1 is GTSNPN, CDR2 SVGIG, per germline (reference sequence). V lost 4 bases and J 2 bases, leaving 14 bases between the germline ends. The CDR3 has 14 residues. The CDR3, as DNA: TGTGCCTGGACCCACACAGGATGGAACTATGGCTACACCTTC. Translated: CAWTHTGWNYGYTF.

The chain has TRBV4-1 and TRBJ2-3; D is unresolved. This CDR3 is 14 amino acids long. The germline V gene encodes CDR1 MGHRA and CDR2 YSYEKL. With 2 bases removed from V and 9 bases from J, the gap between germline ends came to 15 bases. CDR3 DNA: TGCGCCAGCAGCCAAAGAGCATCCGAGAGGACGCAGTATTTT. Translation gives CASSQRASERTQYF.